This is a list of T cell receptor beta chains from one sample in a study of T-cell memory formation after mild COVID-19. TCRdb itself ran the 5' RACE reads through MiXCR, one entry per CDR3 protein. The sample includes some 180,000 distinct CDR3 sequences, 13% of them seen just once. Sequences were obtained from PBMCs or a T cell subset sorted from them (not recorded which). These receptors originate from a man in his late teens or twenties who had mild COVID-19 (a few samples of this study predate the infection). Cell type and time point are not known. The CDR3 runs from the conserved cysteine through the conserved F or W. D genes are given only for firm matches. Some rows have no size entry. The others give once, few or many, or a class for an expanded clone.

clone_size	d_call	cdr3_length	j_call	v_call	cdr3_aa	cdr3_nt
few	TRBD2	15	TRBJ2-1	TRBV7-2	CASRREGLAGAEQFF	TGTGCCAGCAGGCGAGAGGGACTAGCGGGGGCTGAGCAGTTCTTC
few	.	15	TRBJ1-2	TRBV9	CASSPQEGRNYGYTF	TGTGCCAGCAGCCCCCAGGAGGGCAGGAACTATGGCTACACCTTC
few	.	14	TRBJ2-3	TRBV7-2	CASSPAPTRDTQYF	TGTGCCAGCAGCCCGGCTCCAACCAGGGATACGCAGTATTTT
.	.	16	TRBJ1-5	TRBV7-9	CASSLGTAAGNQPQHF	TGTGCCAGCAGCTTAGGTACAGCCGCAGGCAATCAGCCCCAGCATTTT
few	.	14	TRBJ2-5	TRBV5-1	CASSSQGPQETQYF	TGCGCCAGCAGCTCCCAGGGCCCCCAAGAGACCCAGTACTTC
.	.	14	TRBJ1-3	TRBV7-2	CASRPPPVGNTIYF	TGTGCCAGCAGGCCGCCTCCGGTTGGAAACACCATATATTTT
.	.	13	TRBJ2-5	TRBV5-6	CASSSRYQETQYF	TGTGCCAGCAGCTCCCGGTACCAAGAGACCCAGTACTTC
few	.	13	TRBJ2-7	TRBV20-1	CSAPRVGTYEQYF	TGCAGTGCCCCAAGGGTCGGAACCTACGAGCAGTACTTC
few	.	15	TRBJ1-1	TRBV7-6	CASSLVETANTEAFF	TGTGCCAGCAGCTTAGTGGAGACGGCGAACACTGAAGCTTTCTTT
few	.	14	TRBJ1-2	TRBV7-2	CASSLNGANYGYTF	TGTGCCAGCAGTCTTAACGGAGCTAACTATGGCTACACCTTC
.	.	16	TRBJ2-5	TRBV7-2	CASSLGLLSGEETQYF	TGTGCCAGCAGCTTAGGCCTCTTGTCTGGAGAAGAGACCCAGTACTTC
.	TRBD1	14	TRBJ2-5	TRBV20-1	CSAEDRGLEETQYF	TGCAGTGCTGAGGACAGGGGGCTCGAGGAGACCCAGTACTTC
.	TRBD2	16	TRBJ2-3	TRBV7-3	CASSPLAGPITDTQYF	TGTGCCAGCAGCCCCCTAGCGGGGCCCATCACAGATACGCAGTATTTT
.	.	14	TRBJ1-5	TRBV3-1	CASSQDPRNQPQHF	TGTGCCAGCAGCCAAGACCCCCGGAATCAGCCCCAGCATTTT
.	.	14	TRBJ1-1	TRBV7-2	CASSGTGMNTEAFF	TGTGCCAGCAGCGGAACAGGGATGAACACTGAAGCTTTCTTT
few	TRBD1	15	TRBJ1-5	TRBV5-1	CASSLAGQFNQPQHF	TGCGCCAGCAGCTTGGCGGGACAGTTCAATCAGCCCCAGCATTTT
.	.	15	TRBJ2-5	TRBV19	CASSIGTSSGETQYF	TGTGCCAGTAGTATCGGGACATCATCGGGAGAGACCCAGTACTTC
.	TRBD2	15	TRBJ2-1	TRBV7-2	CASSPTLAGGQEQFF	TGTGCCAGCAGCCCTACACTAGCGGGGGGCCAAGAGCAGTTCTTC
many	.	17	TRBJ1-2	TRBV7-3	CASSSLSRLRKNYGYTF	TGTGCCAGCAGCTCCCTTTCGAGACTTAGGAAGAACTATGGCTACACCTTC
.	TRBD2	16	TRBJ2-2	TRBV4-3	CASSHGGGEGTGELFF	TGCGCCAGCAGCCACGGAGGAGGGGAGGGCACCGGGGAGCTGTTTTTT
few	.	17	TRBJ2-3	TRBV7-2	CASSLVRVREGTDTQYF	TGTGCCAGCAGCTTAGTTCGCGTCAGAGAAGGCACAGATACGCAGTATTTT
few	.	13	TRBJ2-5	TRBV6-5	CASSYAGGETQYF	TGTGCCAGCAGTTACGCCGGGGGAGAGACCCAGTACTTC
few	.	13	TRBJ1-5	TRBV6-6	CASSDRGNQPQHF	TGTGCCAGCAGTGACAGAGGCAATCAGCCCCAGCATTTT
.	TRBD1	15	TRBJ1-4	TRBV7-9	CASSSLGGLFEKLFF	TGTGCCAGCAGCTCACTAGGGGGCCTGTTCGAAAAACTGTTTTTT
.	.	15	TRBJ2-1	TRBV10-3	CAISEPQVYYNEQFF	TGTGCCATCAGTGAGCCACAGGTATACTACAATGAGCAGTTCTTC
many	.	13	TRBJ1-1	TRBV6-6	CASSPSRGTEAFF	TGTGCCAGCAGCCCTAGTCGTGGCACTGAAGCTTTCTTT
.	.	13	TRBJ1-4	TRBV2	CASNGPGVEKLFF	TGTGCCAGCAACGGTCCGGGGGTTGAAAAACTGTTTTTT
.	TRBD2	15	TRBJ2-1	TRBV7-8	CASSLGLAGVNEQFF	TGTGCCAGCAGCTTAGGACTAGCGGGAGTCAATGAGCAGTTCTTC
.	TRBD1	16	TRBJ2-3	TRBV9	CASSETGGDPTDTQYF	TGTGCCAGCAGCGAAACAGGGGGCGACCCGACAGATACGCAGTATTTT
.	.	13	TRBJ2-7	TRBV11-2	CASSWGAPYEQYF	TGTGCCAGCAGCTGGGGGGCCCCCTACGAGCAGTACTTC
few	.	14	TRBJ2-6	TRBV6-7	CASSSQGGANVLTF	TGTGCCAGCAGTTCTCAGGGAGGGGCCAACGTCCTGACTTTC
.	.	14	TRBJ1-3	TRBV12-3/TRBV12-4	CASSLTSSGNTIYF	TGTGCCAGCTCCTTGACCAGTTCTGGAAACACCATATATTTT
.	.	15	TRBJ2-3	TRBV7-2	CATRMGGPGTDTQYF	TGTGCCACCCGGATGGGGGGGCCTGGCACAGATACGCAGTATTTT
few	.	16	TRBJ1-5	TRBV28	CASVLRREGSNQPQHF	TGTGCCAGCGTACTTAGGCGGGAGGGGTCCAATCAGCCCCAGCATTTT
few	TRBD2	16	TRBJ2-5	TRBV7-8	CASSLARLAGVETQYF	TGTGCCAGCAGCTTAGCGCGGCTAGCGGGGGTTGAGACCCAGTACTTC
many	TRBD1	13	TRBJ1-2	TRBV5-5	CASSSGQTYGYTF	TGTGCCAGCAGCTCGGGACAGACCTATGGCTACACCTTC
.	.	15	TRBJ2-5	TRBV5-6	CASSSILDSQETQYF	TGTGCCAGCAGCTCGATACTCGACAGCCAAGAGACCCAGTACTTC
few	.	13	TRBJ1-1	TRBV7-9	CASSSQEDTEAFF	TGTGCCAGCAGCTCACAGGAGGACACTGAAGCTTTCTTT
once	.	13	TRBJ1-4	TRBV20-1	CSARGPLREKLFF	TGCAGTGCTAGAGGCCCCCTTCGGGAAAAACTGTTTTTT
.	.	13	TRBJ1-6	TRBV20-1	CSARAGYYSPLHF	TGCAGTGCTAGAGCAGGCTATTATTCACCCCTCCACTTT
few	.	14	TRBJ2-1	TRBV15	CATSKGEFYNEQFF	TGTGCCACCAGCAAGGGGGAGTTCTACAATGAGCAGTTCTTC
few	.	13	TRBJ2-2	TRBV14	CASSPQAPGELFF	TGTGCCAGCAGCCCACAGGCGCCCGGGGAGCTGTTTTTT
.	.	11	TRBJ2-1	TRBV20-1	CSAFGRNEQFF	TGCAGTGCTTTCGGTAGGAATGAGCAGTTCTTC
.	.	14	TRBJ2-5	TRBV4-3	CASSQGRQQETQYF	TGCGCCAGCAGCCAAGGGCGGCAGCAAGAGACCCAGTACTTC
few	.	15	TRBJ1-2	TRBV5-1	CASSLEAGVNYGYTF	TGCGCCAGCAGCTTGGAGGCAGGGGTTAACTATGGCTACACCTTC
.	.	15	TRBJ1-5	TRBV5-1	CASSFGPAGNQPQHF	TGCGCCAGCAGCTTCGGGCCGGCGGGCAATCAGCCCCAGCATTTT
many	.	12	TRBJ1-1	TRBV6-5	CASSSENTEAFF	TGTGCCAGCAGTTCGGAGAACACTGAAGCTTTCTTT
few	TRBD2	15	TRBJ2-3	TRBV28	CASSPGGWGTDTQYF	TGTGCCAGCAGTCCCGGGGGGTGGGGCACAGATACGCAGTATTTT
few	TRBD2	16	TRBJ2-1	TRBV7-2	CASSAGGSGGYNEQFF	TGTGCCAGCAGCGCAGGGGGTAGCGGGGGCTACAATGAGCAGTTCTTC
few	TRBD1	16	TRBJ1-3	TRBV12-3/TRBV12-4	CASNPGQGRSGNTIYF	TGTGCCAGCAACCCGGGACAGGGTCGGTCTGGAAACACCATATATTTT